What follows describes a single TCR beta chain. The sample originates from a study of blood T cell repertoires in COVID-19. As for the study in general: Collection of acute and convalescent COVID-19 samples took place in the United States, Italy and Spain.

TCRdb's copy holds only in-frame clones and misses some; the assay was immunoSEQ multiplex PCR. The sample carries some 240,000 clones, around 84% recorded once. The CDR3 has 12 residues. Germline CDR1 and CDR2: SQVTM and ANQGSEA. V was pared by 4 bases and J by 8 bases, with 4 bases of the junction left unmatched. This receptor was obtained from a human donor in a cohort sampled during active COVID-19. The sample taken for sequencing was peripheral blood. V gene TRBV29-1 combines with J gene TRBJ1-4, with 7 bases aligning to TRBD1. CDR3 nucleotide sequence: TGCAGCGTTGGACAGGGAGGAGAAAAACTGTTTTTT. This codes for CSVGQGGEKLFF.